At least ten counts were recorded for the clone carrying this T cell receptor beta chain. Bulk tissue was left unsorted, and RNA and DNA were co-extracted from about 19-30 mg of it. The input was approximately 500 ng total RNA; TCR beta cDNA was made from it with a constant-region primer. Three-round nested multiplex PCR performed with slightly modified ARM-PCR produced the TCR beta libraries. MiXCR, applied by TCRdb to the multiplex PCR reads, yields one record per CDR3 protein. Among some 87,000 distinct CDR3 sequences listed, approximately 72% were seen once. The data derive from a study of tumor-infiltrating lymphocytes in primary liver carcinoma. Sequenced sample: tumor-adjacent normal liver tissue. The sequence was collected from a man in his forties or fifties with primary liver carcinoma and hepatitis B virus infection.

As DNA, the CDR3 is TGTGCCAGCGTTTCCCAGTATAGCAATCAGCCCCAGCATTTT. Protein product: CASVSQYSNQPQHF. This sequence joins TRBV2 and TRBJ1-5; no clear D. The CDR3 sequence is 14 residues long. The V end lost 8 bases, the J end lost 0 bases, and 11 bases lay between the germline ends. In germline, CDR1 is SNHLY, CDR2 FYNNEI.